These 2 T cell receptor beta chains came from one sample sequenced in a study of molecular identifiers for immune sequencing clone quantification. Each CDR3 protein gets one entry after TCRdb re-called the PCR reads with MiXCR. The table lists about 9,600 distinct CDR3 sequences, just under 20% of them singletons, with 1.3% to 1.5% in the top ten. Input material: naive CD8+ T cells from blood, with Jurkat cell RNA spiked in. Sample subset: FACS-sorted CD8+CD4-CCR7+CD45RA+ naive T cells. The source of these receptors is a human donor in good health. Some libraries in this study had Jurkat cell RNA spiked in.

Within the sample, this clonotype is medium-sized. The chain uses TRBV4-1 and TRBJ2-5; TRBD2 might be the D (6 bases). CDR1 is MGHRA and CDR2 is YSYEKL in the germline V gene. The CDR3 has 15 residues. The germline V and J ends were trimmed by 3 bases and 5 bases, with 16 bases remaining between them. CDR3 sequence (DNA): TGCGCCAGCAGCCAGCCTATGGAGGGGTGGGAGACCCAGTACTTC. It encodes CASSQPMEGWETQYF.

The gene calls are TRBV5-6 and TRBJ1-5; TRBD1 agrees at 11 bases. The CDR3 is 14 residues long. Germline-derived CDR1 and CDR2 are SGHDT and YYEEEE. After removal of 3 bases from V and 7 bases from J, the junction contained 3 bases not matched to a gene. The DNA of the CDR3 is TGTGCCAGCAGCTATGGGACAGGGGGGCAGCCCCAGCATTTT. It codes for CASSYGTGGQPQHF.